This T cell receptor beta chain came from a study of cytomegalovirus exposure and HLA in healthy donors. Study at large: The approximately 120 validation repertoires used the same platform as the 550 to 750 first-cohort repertoires, a later analysis reported. General study points: In vitro data verified three CMV-associated chains as specific for CMV antigens. The study listed roughly 160 cytomegalovirus-associated TCR beta chains.

Measured with immunoSEQ multiplex PCR; TCRdb has only the in-frame clones, and not every one. The table has under 200,000 clones, around 84% seen once. Note on this clone: Its antigen remains unidentified.

Trimming removed 0 bases at V and 4 bases at J, with 11 bases between. Germline loops: CDR1 LGHNA, CDR2 YNFKEQ. The CDR3 runs 15 residues. Sequences were obtained from PBMCs. V usage is TRBV4-2 and J usage is TRBJ2-3; D might be TRBD1 (6 bases). This clonotype originated in a man between 18 and 29 years old in good health and CMV-seropositive. This CDR3 reads CASSQDEQGSDTQYF. CDR3 nucleotides: TGTGCCAGCAGCCAAGATGAACAGGGATCAGATACGCAGTATTTT.